Presented here are 6 T cell receptor beta chains from one specimen sequenced in a study of shared clonotypes between healthy human individuals. Some clones are missing from TCRdb's copy, which holds only in-frame ones; the method was immunoSEQ multiplex PCR. The sample has millions of clones, roughly 95% seen once. The naive CD8 subset, CD45RO-negative cells positively selected for CCR7, excluded terminally differentiated effector memory CD45RA+ cells. Sequenced input: naive CD8+ T cells sorted from blood. The receptors derive from a man aged 18 to 30 in good health.

CDR3 protein: CASSEQGNYGYTF. The CDR3 region has the DNA TGTGCCAGCAGTGAACAGGGGAACTATGGCTACACCTTC. The chain uses TRBV2 and TRBJ1-2, with D perhaps matching TRBD1 (6 bases). This CDR3 has 13 amino acids. The V gene lost 2 bases and the J gene lost 2 bases, with 6 bases spanning the gap. Germline-derived CDR1 and CDR2 are SNHLY and FYNNEI. Full variable domain (rest looked up from reference TRBV2 and TRBJ1-2): EPEVTQTPSHQVTQMGQEVILRCVPISNHLYFYWYRQILGQKVEFLVSFYNNEISEKSEIFDDQFSVERPDGSNFTLKIRSTKLEDSAMYFCASSEQGNYGYTFGSGTRLTVV.

The chain uses TRBV7-6 and TRBJ2-7, with 8 bases fitting TRBD1. Germline CDR1 is SGHVS and CDR2 is FNYEAQ. J lost 6 bases, V lost 2 bases, and 9 bases had no gene match. CDR3 length: 15 amino acids. CDR3 sequence: CASSLRKDRVAEQYF. The CDR3 DNA reads as TGTGCCAGCAGCTTACGCAAGGACAGGGTAGCCGAGCAGTACTTC.

This clone occurred once. The gene calls are TRBV7-9 and TRBJ2-1, with 15 bases that match TRBD2. The V gene's germline CDR1 is SEHNR and CDR2 FQNEAQ (reference sequence). The junction had 6 bases not matched to a gene; V was cut back by 5 bases and J by 4 bases. CDR3 size: 17 residues. The CDR3 reads CASSPGTSGGPYNEQFF. CDR3 nucleotides: TGTGCCAGCAGCCCAGGGACTAGCGGGGGGCCATACAATGAGCAGTTCTTC.

Details on this clone: Different DNA sequences within this sample yield the same CDR3. This rearrangement joins TRBV18 to TRBJ2-1; D is unclear. The CDR3 length is 12 residues. The V gene's germline CDR1 is KGHSH and CDR2 LQKENI. Trimming pared 3 bases from V and 4 bases from J, leaving 4 bases between. For the CDR3, the DNA is TGTGCCAGCTCACCGAGGTACAATGAGCAGTTCTTC. This translates into CASSPRYNEQFF.

This clone appeared once. This chain links TRBV21-1 with TRBJ2-5; the D call in the table, TRBD2, was not verified against the DNA. TRBV21-1 constitutes a pseudogene. The CDR3 contains 16 residues. The CDR3 DNA follows: TGTGCCAGCAGCAAAAATTGTGGGGAGTACCAAGAGACCCAGTACTTC. It yields the protein CASSKNCGEYQETQYF.

The chain uses TRBV4-3 and TRBJ2-3, with TRBD1 matching over 7 bases. The CDR3 consists of 17 residues. V shed 0 bases, J shed 0 bases, and the junction held 6 bases outside the gene matches. Germline V gives CDR1 LGHNA, CDR2 YSLEER. CDR3 amino acids: CASSQEPGQPSTDTQYF. DNA for the CDR3: TGCGCCAGCAGCCAAGAGCCGGGACAGCCAAGCACAGATACGCAGTATTTT.